The table lists the clone carrying this TCR beta chain with a few counts. The CDR3 extends over 14 amino acids. V lost 1 base and J lost 7, with 10 bases in between. Germline CDR1 is SGHDN and CDR2 is FVKESK. This sample is part of a study of blood T cells in healthy people across ages. Whole-study context: Per two T cells, template switching captured roughly one barcoded beta molecule.

Isolation of PBMCs gave at least 7 million cells per sample. It was with a sample-barcoded 5' primer and a J-beta primer mix that a second PCR of about 6 to 12 cycles was run. Each cDNA molecule, via a template-switch adaptor with 12 random nucleotides, was tagged. TCRdb redid the calling of the 5' RACE reads with MiXCR, one entry per CDR3 protein. The data show around 710,000 distinct CDR3 sequences, around 46% seen once. The sequencing input was blood. The chain joins TRBV14 to TRBJ2-2; D remains unclear. This TCR derives from a woman in her sixties in good health. The CDR3 DNA follows: TGTGCCAGCAGCCAAGTCGAAGTCGGCGGGGAGCTGTTTTTT. This codes for CASSQVEVGGELFF.